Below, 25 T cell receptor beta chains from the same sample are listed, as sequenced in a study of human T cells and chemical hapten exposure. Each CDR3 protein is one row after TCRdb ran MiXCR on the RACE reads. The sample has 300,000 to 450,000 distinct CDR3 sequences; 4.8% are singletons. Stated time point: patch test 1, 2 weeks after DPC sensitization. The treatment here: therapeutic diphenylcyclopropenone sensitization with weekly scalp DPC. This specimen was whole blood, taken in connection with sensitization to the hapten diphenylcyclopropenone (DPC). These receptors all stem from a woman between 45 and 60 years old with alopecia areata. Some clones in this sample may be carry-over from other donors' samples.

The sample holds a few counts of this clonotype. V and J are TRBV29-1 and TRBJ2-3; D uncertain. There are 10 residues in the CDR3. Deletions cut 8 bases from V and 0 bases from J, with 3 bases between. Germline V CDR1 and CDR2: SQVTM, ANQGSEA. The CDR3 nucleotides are TGCAGCCTTAGCACAGATACGCAGTATTTT. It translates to CSLSTDTQYF.

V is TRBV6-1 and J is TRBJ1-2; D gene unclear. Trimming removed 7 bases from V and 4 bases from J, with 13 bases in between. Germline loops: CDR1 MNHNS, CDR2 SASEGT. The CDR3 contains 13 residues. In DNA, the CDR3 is TGTGCCAGCACAAATCCAGGCGGCTATGGCTACACCTTC. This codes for CASTNPGGYGYTF.

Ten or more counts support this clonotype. The CDR3 coding sequence is TGTGCCAGCAGCCTGCGCGCTATCCGGGACTACCATTTCAGGTCCGGGGAGCTGTTTTTT. Translated, it gives CASSLRAIRDYHFRSGELFF. The chain joins TRBV28 to TRBJ2-2, with TRBD2 matching over 7 bases. The CDR3 has 20 amino acids. Losses at the gene ends were 6 bases for V and 6 bases for J; bases not matched to a gene: 25. Germline assignment: CDR1 MDHEN and CDR2 SYDVKM.

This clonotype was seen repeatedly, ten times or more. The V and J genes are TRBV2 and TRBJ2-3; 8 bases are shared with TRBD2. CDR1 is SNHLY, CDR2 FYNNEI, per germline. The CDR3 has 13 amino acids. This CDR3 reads CASGTSLGDTQYF. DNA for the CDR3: TGTGCAAGCGGGACTAGTCTAGGGGATACGCAGTATTTT.

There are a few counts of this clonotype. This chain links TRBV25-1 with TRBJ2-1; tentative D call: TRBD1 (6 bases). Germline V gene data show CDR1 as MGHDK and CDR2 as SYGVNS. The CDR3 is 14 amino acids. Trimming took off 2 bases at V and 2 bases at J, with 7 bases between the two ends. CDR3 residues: CASSEQGPYNEQFF. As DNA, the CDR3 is TGTGCCAGCAGTGAACAGGGGCCCTACAATGAGCAGTTCTTC. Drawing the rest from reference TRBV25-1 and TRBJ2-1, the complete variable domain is EADIYQTPRYLVIGTGKKITLECSQTMGHDKMYWYQQDPGMELHLIHYSYGVNSTEKGDLSSESTVSRIRTEHFPLTLESARPSHTSQYLCASSEQGPYNEQFFGPGTRLTVL.

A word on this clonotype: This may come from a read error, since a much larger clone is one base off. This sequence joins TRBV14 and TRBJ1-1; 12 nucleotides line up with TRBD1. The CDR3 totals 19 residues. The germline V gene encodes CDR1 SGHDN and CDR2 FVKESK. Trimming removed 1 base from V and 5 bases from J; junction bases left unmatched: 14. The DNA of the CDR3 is TGTGCCAGCAGCCAAGGCCTAACCGGGACAGGGGGCTCGAGTACTGAAGCTTTCTTT. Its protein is CASSQGLTGTGGSSTEAFF.

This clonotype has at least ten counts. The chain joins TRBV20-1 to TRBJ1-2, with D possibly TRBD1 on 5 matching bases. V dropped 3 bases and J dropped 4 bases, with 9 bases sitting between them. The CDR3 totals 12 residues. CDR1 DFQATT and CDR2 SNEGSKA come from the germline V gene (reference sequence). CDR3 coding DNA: TGCAGTGCTAGGGGGGAGACCTATGGCTACACCTTC. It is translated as CSARGETYGYTF.

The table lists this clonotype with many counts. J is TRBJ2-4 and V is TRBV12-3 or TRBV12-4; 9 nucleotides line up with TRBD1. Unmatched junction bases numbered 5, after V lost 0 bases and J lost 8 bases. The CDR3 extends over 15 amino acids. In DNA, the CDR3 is TGTGCCAGCAGTTTAGCGGGACAGGGTGTTGACATTCAGTACTTC. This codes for CASSLAGQGVDIQYF.

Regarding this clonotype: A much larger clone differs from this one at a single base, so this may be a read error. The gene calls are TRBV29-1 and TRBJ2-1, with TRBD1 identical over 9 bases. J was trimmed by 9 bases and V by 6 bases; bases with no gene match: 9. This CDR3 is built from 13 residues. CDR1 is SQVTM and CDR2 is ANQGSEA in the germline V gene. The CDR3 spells CSVAGTGRGEQFF. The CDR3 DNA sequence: TGCAGCGTCGCCGGGACAGGGAGAGGTGAGCAGTTCTTC.

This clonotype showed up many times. CDR3 DNA: TGCGCCAGCAGCTTGGAGGGCCCGCTCTACGAGCAGTACTTC. It yields the protein CASSLEGPLYEQYF. V gene TRBV5-1 combines with J gene TRBJ2-7; D gene ambiguous. V was trimmed by 0 bases and J by 3 bases, leaving 10 bases between them. Germline-derived CDR1 and CDR2 are SGHRS and YFSETQ. The CDR3 is 14 amino acids.

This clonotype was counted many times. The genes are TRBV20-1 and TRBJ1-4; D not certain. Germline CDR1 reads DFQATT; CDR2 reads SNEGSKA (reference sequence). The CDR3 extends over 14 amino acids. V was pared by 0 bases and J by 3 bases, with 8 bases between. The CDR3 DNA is TGCAGTGCTAGAGAAGGAGCTTCTAATGAAAAACTGTTTTTT. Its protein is CSAREGASNEKLFF.

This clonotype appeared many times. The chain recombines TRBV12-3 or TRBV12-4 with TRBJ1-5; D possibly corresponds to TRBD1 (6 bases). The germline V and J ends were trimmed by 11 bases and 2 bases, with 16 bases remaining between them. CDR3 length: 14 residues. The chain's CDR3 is CASSWGQGNQPQHF. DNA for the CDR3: TGTGCCTCCTCCTGGGGGCAGGGCAATCAGCCCCAGCATTTT.

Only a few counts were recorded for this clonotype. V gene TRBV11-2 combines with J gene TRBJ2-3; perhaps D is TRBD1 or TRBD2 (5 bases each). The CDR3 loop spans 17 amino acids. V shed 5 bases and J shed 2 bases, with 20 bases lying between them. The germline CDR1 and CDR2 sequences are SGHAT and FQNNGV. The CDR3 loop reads CASSVRQGTAPTDTQYF. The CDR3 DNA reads TGTGCCAGCAGCGTCCGGCAAGGGACGGCACCCACAGATACGCAGTATTTT.

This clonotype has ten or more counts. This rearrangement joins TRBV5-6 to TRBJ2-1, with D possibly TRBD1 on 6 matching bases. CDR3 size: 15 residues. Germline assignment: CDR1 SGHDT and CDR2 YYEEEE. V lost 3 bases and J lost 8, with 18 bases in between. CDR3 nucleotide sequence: TGTGCCAGCAGCTCCACGGGCAGGGGTAGGGATGAGCAGTTCTTC. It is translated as CASSSTGRGRDEQFF. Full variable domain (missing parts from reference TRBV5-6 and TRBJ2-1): DAGVTQSPTHLIKTRGQQVTLRCSPKSGHDTVSWYQQALGQGPQFIFQYYEEEERQRGNFPDRFSGHQFPNYSSELNVNALLLGDSALYLCASSSTGRGRDEQFFGPGTRLTVL.

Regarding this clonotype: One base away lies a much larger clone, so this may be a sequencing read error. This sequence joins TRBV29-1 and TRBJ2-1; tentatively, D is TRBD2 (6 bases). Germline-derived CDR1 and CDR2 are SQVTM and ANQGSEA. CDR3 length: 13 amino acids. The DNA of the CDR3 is TGCAGCGCGAGCGGGCGCCGCTACAGTGAGCAGTTCTTC. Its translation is CSASGRRYSEQFF.

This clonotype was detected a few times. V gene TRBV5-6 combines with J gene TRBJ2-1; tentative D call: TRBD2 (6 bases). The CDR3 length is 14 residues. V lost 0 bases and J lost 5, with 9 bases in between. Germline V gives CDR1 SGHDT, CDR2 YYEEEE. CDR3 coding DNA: TGTGCCAGCAGCTTGGCTAGCGCCGACAATGAGCAGTTCTTC. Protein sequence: CASSLASADNEQFF.

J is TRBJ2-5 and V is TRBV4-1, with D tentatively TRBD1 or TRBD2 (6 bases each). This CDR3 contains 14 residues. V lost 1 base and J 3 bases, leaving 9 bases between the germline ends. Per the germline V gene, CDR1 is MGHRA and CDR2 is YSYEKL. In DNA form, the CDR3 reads TGCGCCAGCAGCCAAGCGGGGGCGAAAGAGACCCAGTACTTC. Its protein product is CASSQAGAKETQYF.

DNA of the CDR3: TGCAGCGTATTTGGCGGATCCTACAATGAGCAGTTCTTC. Protein product: CSVFGGSYNEQFF. V is TRBV29-1 and J is TRBJ2-1; D gene uncertain. Trimming cost V 6 bases and J 1 base, with 10 bases left between them. Per germline, CDR1 SQVTM and CDR2 ANQGSEA. The CDR3 extends over 13 amino acids.

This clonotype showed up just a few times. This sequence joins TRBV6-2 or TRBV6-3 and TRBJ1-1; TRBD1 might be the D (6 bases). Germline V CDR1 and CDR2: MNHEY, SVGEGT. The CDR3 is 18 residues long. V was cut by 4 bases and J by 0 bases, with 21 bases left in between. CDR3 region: CASSFITKRTALNTEAFF. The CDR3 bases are TGTGCCAGCAGTTTCATAACTAAGAGGACAGCGTTGAACACTGAAGCTTTCTTT.

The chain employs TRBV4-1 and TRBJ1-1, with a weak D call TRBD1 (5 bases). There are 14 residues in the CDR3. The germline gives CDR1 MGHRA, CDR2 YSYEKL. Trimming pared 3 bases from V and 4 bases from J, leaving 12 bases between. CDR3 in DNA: TGCGCCAGCAGCCAGAAGGGGTCTAGCACTGAAGCTTTCTTT. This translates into CASSQKGSSTEAFF.

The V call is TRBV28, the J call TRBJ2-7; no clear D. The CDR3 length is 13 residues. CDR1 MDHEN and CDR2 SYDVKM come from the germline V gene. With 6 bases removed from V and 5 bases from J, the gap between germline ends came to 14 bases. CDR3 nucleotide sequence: TGTGCCAGCAGCCCGGCTCAAGCCCACGAGCAGTACTTC. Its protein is CASSPAQAHEQYF.

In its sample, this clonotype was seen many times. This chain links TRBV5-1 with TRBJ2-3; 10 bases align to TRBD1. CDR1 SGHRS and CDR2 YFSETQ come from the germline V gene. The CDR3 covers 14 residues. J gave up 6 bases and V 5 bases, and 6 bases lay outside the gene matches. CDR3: CASRSGTGVDTQYF. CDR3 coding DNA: TGCGCCAGCAGATCCGGGACAGGGGTCGATACGCAGTATTTT.

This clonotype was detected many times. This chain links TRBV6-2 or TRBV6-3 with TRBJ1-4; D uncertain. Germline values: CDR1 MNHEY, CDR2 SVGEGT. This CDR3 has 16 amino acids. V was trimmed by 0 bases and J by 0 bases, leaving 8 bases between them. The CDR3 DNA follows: TGTGCCAGCAGTTACTCCAGACTAACAACTAATGAAAAACTGTTTTTT. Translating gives CASSYSRLTTNEKLFF.

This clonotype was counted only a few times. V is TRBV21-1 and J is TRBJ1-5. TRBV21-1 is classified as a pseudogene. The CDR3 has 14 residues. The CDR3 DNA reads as TGTGCCGGGGCCCATAGGACTAGCAATCAGCCCCAGCATTTT. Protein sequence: CAGAHRTSNQPQHF.

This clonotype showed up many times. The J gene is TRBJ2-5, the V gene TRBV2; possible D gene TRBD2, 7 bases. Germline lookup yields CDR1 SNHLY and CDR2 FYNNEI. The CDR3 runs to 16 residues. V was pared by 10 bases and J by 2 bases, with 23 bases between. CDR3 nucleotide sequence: TGTGCCACTCTCAAAAAGGGCGGGGGCATTCAAGAGACCCAGTACTTC. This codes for CATLKKGGGIQETQYF.